Following are 4 T cell receptor beta chains from one sample sequenced in a study of CD8+ T cells in alopecia areata. The treatment was: oral pan-JAK inhibitor, 5-10 mg twice daily. Extraction and reverse transcription of RNA yielded cDNA as the sequencing template. Libraries were prepared by immunoSEQ multiplex PCR; TCRdb keeps only in-frame clonotypes and omits some of them. The data show around 210,000 clones, less than 65% seen once. Material: CD4+ T cells sorted from blood, obtained at week 4, from a patient treated with tofacitinib. The origin of the receptors is a human donor with alopecia areata.

The chain couples TRBV6-5 to TRBJ2-2; D not resolved. Trimming cost V 2 bases and J 6 bases, with 4 bases left between them. The CDR3 covers 12 residues. Germline V gives CDR1 MNHEY, CDR2 SVGAGI. The CDR3 region is CASSYVPGELFF. Written as DNA, the CDR3 is TGTGCCAGCAGTTACGTTCCCGGGGAGCTGTTTTTT.

The V gene is TRBV29-1, the J gene TRBJ1-4, with 8 bases identical to TRBD1. The trim removed 0 bases at V and 10 bases at J, leaving 4 bases unmatched. The CDR3 consists of 13 residues. The germline CDR1 and CDR2 sequences are SQVTM and ANQGSEA. The CDR3 is CSVEDRGPGKLFF. Here the CDR3 DNA reads TGCAGCGTTGAAGACAGGGGGCCAGGAAAACTGTTTTTT.

This chain uses TRBV7-2 with TRBJ1-1; D not certain. The CDR3 length is 14 residues. Germline-derived CDR1 and CDR2 are SGHTA and FQGNSA. Trimming took 0 bases from V and 6 from J, leaving 11 bases between them. The CDR3 coding sequence is TGTGCCAGCAGCTTAGCCAAGTTGACGCCTGAAGCTTTCTTT. As protein: CASSLAKLTPEAFF. Combining the CDR3 with reference TRBV7-2 and TRBJ1-1 gives the whole variable domain GAGVSQSPSNKVTEKGKDVELRCDPISGHTALYWYRQSLGQGLEFLIYFQGNSAPDKSGLPSDRFSAERTGGSVSTLTIQRTQQEDSAVYLCASSLAKLTPEAFFGQGTRLTVV.

This clone was counted once. The V call is TRBV14, the J call TRBJ2-4; the D gene is possibly TRBD2 (5 bases). The CDR3 sequence is 14 residues long. Trimming removed 2 bases from V and 6 bases from J, with 11 bases in between. Germline V gene lookup returns CDR1 SGHDN and CDR2 FVKESK. CDR3 sequence (DNA): TGTGCCAGCAGCCAACGGACCCGGGGAAACATTCAGTACTTC. Protein product: CASSQRTRGNIQYF.